The 27 T cell receptor beta chains listed next were all sequenced from one sample in a study of breast tumors, draining lymph nodes, adjacent tissues. MiXCR was run by TCRdb on the multiplex PCR reads, yielding one entry per CDR3 protein. The sample shows approximately 63,000 distinct CDR3 sequences, roughly 59% of them seen only once. The sample taken for sequencing was breast tumor tissue. The receptors come from a female donor with breast cancer. Some clones in this sample may be carry-over from other donors' samples.

This chain links TRBV7-2 with TRBJ2-5; 9 nucleotides align to TRBD2. V was pared by 8 bases and J by 5 bases, with 6 bases of the junction left unmatched. Germline CDR1 is SGHTA and CDR2 is FQGNSA. This CDR3 spans 13 amino acids. The CDR3 loop reads CASGHSGGETQYF. The CDR3 DNA follows: TGTGCCAGCGGCCACAGCGGGGGGGAGACCCAGTACTTC.

As regards this clonotype: The CDR3 does not close with the conserved phenylalanine or tryptophan, likely indicating a read error. The chain employs TRBV27 and TRBJ2-3; TRBD2 matches 11 bases. The junction had 8 bases not matched to a gene; V was cut back by 5 bases and J by 4 bases. The CDR3 has 16 amino acids. Germline CDR1 and CDR2: MNHEY and SMNVEV (reference sequence). CDR3 in amino acids: CASSIRLAGGADTQYL. DNA for the CDR3: TGTGCCAGCAGTATTCGGTTAGCGGGAGGGGCAGATACGCAGTATCTT.

The chain combines TRBV20-1 with TRBJ1-6, with 9 bases fitting TRBD1. Germline values: CDR1 DFQATT, CDR2 SNEGSKA (reference sequence). Trimming cost V 6 bases and J 10 bases; bases outside gene matches: 7. The CDR3 totals 13 residues. Here the CDR3 reads CSAQDRGKSPLHF. As DNA, the CDR3 is TGCAGTGCGCAAGACAGGGGGAAGTCACCCCTCCACTTT.

At least ten counts were recorded for this clonotype. The chain employs TRBV6-1 and TRBJ1-2; D unresolved. The CDR3 has 12 amino acids. V lost 1 base and J 2 bases, leaving 2 bases between the germline ends. From germline, CDR1 is MNHNS and CDR2 SASEGT. CDR3 protein: CASSEGNYGYTF. Written as DNA, the CDR3 is TGTGCCAGCAGTGAAGGGAACTATGGCTACACCTTC.

The chain couples TRBV7-2 to TRBJ1-5; possible D gene TRBD1, 5 bases. Per germline, CDR1 SGHTA and CDR2 FQGNSA. The length of the CDR3 is 15 residues. Trimming removed 1 base from V and 6 bases from J, with 13 bases in between. CDR3 bases: TGTGCCAGCAGCTTAGAGGCAGGGAGAGGTCAGCCCCAGCATTTT. Encoded protein: CASSLEAGRGQPQHF.

The table lists this clonotype with many counts. This rearrangement joins TRBV5-1 to TRBJ2-2; maybe TRBD1 (5 bases). This CDR3 is built from 15 residues. Deletions cut 0 bases from V and 1 base from J, with 7 bases between. Germline loops: CDR1 SGHRS, CDR2 YFSETQ. The DNA for the CDR3 is TGCGCCAGCAGCTTGGCCGGACAGAACACCGGGGAGCTGTTTTTT. Translating gives CASSLAGQNTGELFF. Drawing the rest from reference TRBV5-1 and TRBJ2-2, the complete variable domain is KAGVTQTPRYLIKTRGQQVTLSCSPISGHRSVSWYQQTPGQGLQFLFEYFSETQRNKGNFPGRFSGRQFSNSRSEMNVSTLELGDSALYLCASSLAGQNTGELFFGEGSRLTVL.

This clonotype was seen repeatedly, ten times or more. The chain recombines TRBV19 with TRBJ1-5, with D perhaps TRBD1 (6 bases). V shed 1 base and J shed 5 bases, with 9 bases lying between them. CDR1 and CDR2 (germline): LNHDA, SQIVND (reference sequence). The CDR3 runs 14 residues. In nucleotides, the CDR3 is TGTGCCAGTAGTATAGGGACAGACTATCAGCCCCAGCATTTT. Its translation is CASSIGTDYQPQHF. The full variable domain, rest sourced from reference TRBV19 and TRBJ1-5, is DGGITQSPKYLFRKEGQNVTLSCEQNLNHDAMYWYRQDPGQGLRLIYYSQIVNDFQKGDIAEGYSVSREKKESFPLTVTSAQKNPTAFYLCASSIGTDYQPQHFGDGTRLSIL.

This clonotype was counted between two and nine times. The V gene is TRBV15, the J gene TRBJ2-7, with D tentatively TRBD1 or TRBD2 (5 bases each). This CDR3 is 15 amino acids long. The ends were cut back, 5 bases at V and 2 bases at J, with 16 bases in the middle. From germline, CDR1 is LNHNV and CDR2 YYDKDF (reference sequence). CDR3 in DNA: TGTGCCACCAGCTCCTCGAGGGCAGGGCCCTACGAGCAGTACTTC. This encodes CATSSSRAGPYEQYF. The full variable domain, rest sourced from reference TRBV15 and TRBJ2-7, is DAMVIQNPRYQVTQFGKPVTLSCSQTLNHNVMYWYQQKSSQAPKLLFHYYDKDFNNEADTPDNFQSRRPNTSFCFLDIRSPGLGDTAMYLCATSSSRAGPYEQYFGPGTRLTVT.

The genes are TRBV7-6 and TRBJ2-1; possible D gene TRBD1, 6 bases. Germline V gene lookup returns CDR1 SGHVS and CDR2 FNYEAQ. The ends were cut back, 5 bases at V and 4 bases at J, with 9 bases in the middle. The CDR3 is 13 amino acids. CDR3 in amino acids: CASSITGYNEQFF. As DNA, the CDR3 is TGTGCCAGCAGCATAACAGGGTACAATGAGCAGTTCTTC.

This clonotype was recorded many times. The chain has TRBV7-9 and TRBJ2-7; 11 positions agree with TRBD2. The V and J ends lost 5 bases and 3 bases, in that order; junction bases with no gene match: 3. This CDR3 contains 14 residues. Germline V gene data show CDR1 as SEHNR and CDR2 as FQNEAQ (reference sequence). The CDR3 region is CASSEGLAGYEQYF. In DNA, the CDR3 is TGTGCCAGCAGCGAAGGACTAGCGGGCTACGAGCAGTACTTC.

Only one count was recorded for this clonotype. CDR3 sequence (DNA): TGTGCCAGCAGTCAACACAGGACAGGCACAGATACGCAGTATTTT. Translating it yields CASSQHRTGTDTQYF. This chain uses TRBV6-1 with TRBJ2-3, with D perhaps matching TRBD1 (6 bases). The V end lost 5 bases, the J end lost 1 base, and 13 bases lay between the germline ends. The germline V gene encodes CDR1 MNHNS and CDR2 SASEGT. The length of the CDR3 is 15 residues.

This clonotype was counted a few times. The chain has TRBV4-2 and TRBJ2-3; D unresolved. Trimming left V 4 bases short and J 0 bases short, with 11 bases between. The CDR3 is 15 residues long. Looked up from germline, CDR1 is LGHNA and CDR2 is YNFKEQ. CDR3 sequence reads: CASSPSSTSTDTQYF. DNA for the CDR3: TGTGCCAGCAGCCCTTCGTCCACTAGCACAGATACGCAGTATTTT.

The chain is built from TRBV6-6 and TRBJ1-2, with D hard to call. Trimming took off 6 bases at V and 1 base at J, with 6 bases between the two ends. CDR3 length equals 12 residues. Germline CDR1 and CDR2: MNHNY and SVGAGI (reference sequence). The CDR3 spells CASRTDNYGYTF. Here the CDR3 DNA reads TGTGCCAGCAGGACGGATAACTATGGCTACACCTTC.

This clonotype was counted at least ten times. The chain's CDR3 is CASRQDAASSYNSPLHF. The CDR3 DNA is TGCGCCAGCAGACAGGACGCTGCGAGCTCCTATAATTCACCCCTCCACTTT. The rearrangement joins TRBV4-3 to TRBJ1-6, with D tentatively TRBD1 (5 bases). Per the germline V gene, CDR1 is LGHNA and CDR2 is YSLEER. The CDR3 is 17 residues long. Trimming cost V 6 bases and J 0 bases, with 15 bases left between them.

In its sample, this clonotype was seen many times. This chain uses TRBV15 with TRBJ1-6; D remains unclear. CDR1 LNHNV and CDR2 YYDKDF come from the germline V gene (reference sequence). The CDR3 loop spans 15 amino acids. V lost 0 bases and J 5 bases, leaving 8 bases between the germline ends. CDR3 nucleotide sequence: TGTGCCACCAGCAGAGAGGGGTTGAATAATTCACCCCTCCACTTT. Its translation is CATSREGLNNSPLHF.

In this sample, this clonotype turned up once. Because the CDR3 is missing its conserved closing phenylalanine or tryptophan, this is likely a read error. This chain connects TRBV20-1 to TRBJ2-3, with D perhaps matching TRBD1 or TRBD2 (5 bases each). The CDR3 consists of 15 residues. CDR1 and CDR2 from the germline V gene are DFQATT and SNEGSKA (reference sequence). The V end lost 4 bases, the J end lost 1 base, and 15 bases lay between the germline ends. This chain's CDR3 is CSAIPASRGTDTQYI. DNA for the CDR3: TGCAGTGCTATCCCCGCTAGCAGGGGCACAGATACGCAGTATATT.

The table lists this clonotype with a few counts. The CDR3 sequence: CASRLTSGGAGGTDTQYF. The CDR3 DNA reads TGTGCCAGCAGGTTGACTAGCGGGGGGGCTGGGGGCACAGATACGCAGTATTTT. The chain is built from TRBV2 and TRBJ2-3; 14 positions match TRBD2. Per germline, CDR1 SNHLY and CDR2 FYNNEI. J gave up 1 base and V 6 bases, and 9 bases lay outside the gene matches. The CDR3 runs to 18 residues.

At least ten counts were recorded for this clonotype. This chain's CDR3 is CSVLNTGTLTDTQYF. The CDR3 bases are TGCAGCGTCTTGAACACCGGGACCTTGACAGATACGCAGTATTTT. The chain carries TRBV29-1 and TRBJ2-3, with D perhaps assigned TRBD1 or TRBD2 (5 bases each). Germline CDR1 reads SQVTM; CDR2 reads ANQGSEA. The CDR3 runs 15 residues. V shed 6 bases and J shed 3 bases, with 19 bases lying between them.

This chain uses TRBV9 with TRBJ2-7, with D perhaps matching TRBD2 (7 bases). Germline assignment: CDR1 SGDLS and CDR2 YYNGEE. The V end was cut by 3 bases, the J end by 11 bases, with 15 bases between. This CDR3 has 12 amino acids. For the CDR3, the DNA is TGTGCCAGCAGCGCCTCGGGGGGCATGAAGTACTTC. This codes for CASSASGGMKYF.

This chain connects TRBV10-3 to TRBJ1-6, with D hard to call. The germline V gene has CDR1 ENHRY and CDR2 SYGVKD. Trimming left V 7 bases short and J 4 bases short, with 8 bases between. CDR3 size: 13 residues. CDR3 nucleotides: TGTGCCATCACCCAGACTTATAATTCACCCCTCCACTTT. Amino acid sequence: CAITQTYNSPLHF.

This clonotype was recorded a few times. This chain joins TRBV2 and TRBJ2-7; no clear D. CDR1 is SNHLY and CDR2 is FYNNEI in the germline V gene. The CDR3 is made up of 15 amino acids. V lost 6 bases to trimming and J lost 3 bases, with 18 bases between them. The CDR3 sequence is CASSQTPQSFYEQYF. The CDR3 region has the DNA TGTGCCAGCAGCCAGACACCCCAATCTTTCTACGAGCAGTACTTC.

The chain employs TRBV6-1 and TRBJ2-7; no firm D call. The CDR3 totals 14 residues. Germline V lookup: CDR1 MNHNS, CDR2 SASEGT. Trimming took 7 bases from V and 0 from J, leaving 13 bases between them. The CDR3 is CASKLDVRSYEQYV. CDR3 bases: TGTGCCAGCAAATTGGACGTCCGCTCCTACGAGCAGTACGTC.

This clonotype has a count of ten or more. This chain's CDR3 is CASSQAVSYEQYF. Here the CDR3 DNA reads TGTGCCAGCAGCCAAGCTGTGAGCTACGAGCAGTACTTC. This chain joins TRBV3-1 and TRBJ2-7, with no clear D. This CDR3 region has 13 residues. Germline CDR1 reads LGHDT; CDR2 reads YNNKEL (reference sequence). V gave up 1 base and J gave up 3 bases, with 7 bases separating them.

By frequency in the sample, this clonotype is medium-sized. The chain uses TRBV2 and TRBJ1-6, with D perhaps TRBD1 (5 bases). V gave up 7 bases and J gave up 4 bases, with 11 bases separating them. The CDR3 length is 14 residues. Germline CDR1 and CDR2: SNHLY and FYNNEI. The CDR3 reads CASKGVGYNSPLHF. CDR3 DNA: TGTGCCAGCAAAGGGGTTGGTTATAATTCACCCCTCCACTTT.

V usage is TRBV20-1 and J usage is TRBJ1-6; D uncertain. Germline V gene lookup returns CDR1 DFQATT and CDR2 SNEGSKA (reference sequence). The CDR3 runs to 11 residues. The V end lost 4 bases, the J end lost 12 bases, and 10 bases lay between the germline ends. The CDR3 nucleotides are TGCAGTGCTACCCCATCGGGACCCCTCCACTTT. This sequence encodes CSATPSGPLHF.

The genes are TRBV5-6 and TRBJ2-5; D remains unclear. The V and J ends lost 4 bases and 5 bases respectively, with 18 bases between them. Looked up from germline, CDR1 is SGHDT and CDR2 is YYEEEE. The CDR3 runs 15 residues. Written as DNA, the CDR3 is TGTGCCAGCAGCCAAGGGATAGGCCAGGAGGAGACCCAGTACTTC. This translates into CASSQGIGQEETQYF.

This clonotype has just a few counts. This chain joins TRBV20-1 and TRBJ2-2; D is unresolved. Deletions cut 3 bases from V and 4 bases from J, with 3 bases between. Germline-derived CDR1 and CDR2 are DFQATT and SNEGSKA (reference sequence). This CDR3 contains 11 residues. CDR3 sequence (DNA): TGCAGTGCTAGCCTCACCGGGGAGCTGTTTTTT. It codes for CSASLTGELFF.